This TCR beta chain was identified during a study of blood T cell repertoires in COVID-19. As regards this clone: Within the sample, other DNA sequences also encode this same CDR3.

Libraries were prepared by immunoSEQ multiplex PCR; TCRdb keeps only in-frame clonotypes and omits some of them. The sample lists nearly 350,000 clones, over 75% seen once, with over 0.8% in the top ten. The CDR3 has 13 residues. The V and J ends lost 4 bases and 2 bases respectively, with 11 bases between them. Germline V gene sequence: CDR1 SQVTM, CDR2 ANQGSEA. Donors of Cohort 3 who recovered were those that had two negative PCRs, clearance, or symptom resolution. Source material: PBMCs or T cells enriched from blood (not recorded which). This chain uses TRBV29-1 with TRBJ1-2; TRBD1 is a possible D gene (5 bases). The TCR originated in a woman aged 25 to 39 who had recovered from COVID-19. The CDR3 here is CSVGGGGNYGYTF. CDR3 coding DNA: TGCAGCGTTGGCGGGGGGGGAAACTATGGCTACACCTTC.